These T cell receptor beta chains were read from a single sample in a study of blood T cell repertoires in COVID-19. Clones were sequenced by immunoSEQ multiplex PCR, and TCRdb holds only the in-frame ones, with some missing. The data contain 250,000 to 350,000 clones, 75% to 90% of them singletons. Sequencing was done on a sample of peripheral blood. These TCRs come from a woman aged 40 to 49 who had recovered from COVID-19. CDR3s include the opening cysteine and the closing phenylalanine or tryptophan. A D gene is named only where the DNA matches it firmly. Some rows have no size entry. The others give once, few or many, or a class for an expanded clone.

CDR3 DNA: TGTGCCAGCAGTTCGACCCAGGGGGAAGAAAAACTGTTTTTT
CDR3 protein: CASSSTQGEEKLFF
clone size: .
J gene: TRBJ1-4
D gene: TRBD1
V gene: TRBV7-9

CDR3 DNA: TGTGCCAGCAAGATCTACCAGGTGGCTTTCTTT
CDR3 protein: CASKIYQVAFF
clone size: .
J gene: TRBJ1-1
D gene: .
V gene: TRBV28

CDR3 DNA: TGTGCCAGTAGTATCCGGGAGGGGGTTAATGAAAAACTGTTTTTT
CDR3 protein: CASSIREGVNEKLFF
clone size: .
J gene: TRBJ1-4
D gene: .
V gene: TRBV19

CDR3 DNA: TGTGCCTGGGCAAACAACCGGGACAGGGTAGCGCATGAGCAGTTCTTC
CDR3 protein: CAWANNRDRVAHEQFF
clone size: once
J gene: TRBJ2-1
D gene: TRBD1
V gene: TRBV30

CDR3 DNA: TGTGCCAGCTCCCACTCTCTCGGGCGGCTAGCGGGAGGGCCCTCGAGCTACGAGCAGTACTTC
CDR3 protein: CASSHSLGRLAGGPSSYEQYF
clone size: .
J gene: TRBJ2-7
D gene: TRBD2
V gene: TRBV18

CDR3 DNA: TGTGCCAGTAGGAAACTACAGGGGGGACGTCAGCCCCAGCATTTT
CDR3 protein: CASRKLQGGRQPQHF
clone size: .
J gene: TRBJ1-5
D gene: TRBD1
V gene: TRBV28

CDR3 DNA: TGCAGTGCCGCGACTAGCGGTCTGCAGTACTTC
CDR3 protein: CSAATSGLQYF
clone size: .
J gene: TRBJ2-7
D gene: TRBD2
V gene: TRBV20-1

CDR3 DNA: TGTGCCAGCAGTTCCTCAGGGGGCACTGAAGCTTTCTTT
CDR3 protein: CASSSSGGTEAFF
clone size: few
J gene: TRBJ1-1
D gene: TRBD1
V gene: TRBV12-3/TRBV12-4

CDR3 DNA: TGTGCCAGCAGTTTTGGGTCGGACAGGGGGAGTGGCTACACCTTC
CDR3 protein: CASSFGSDRGSGYTF
clone size: once
J gene: TRBJ1-2
D gene: TRBD1
V gene: TRBV28

CDR3 DNA: TGTGCCAGCAGCCAGGGGGAACAGGGATGGAACTCTGGCTACACCTTC
CDR3 protein: CASSQGEQGWNSGYTF
clone size: .
J gene: TRBJ1-2
D gene: .
V gene: TRBV3-1/TRBV3-2

CDR3 DNA: TGTGCTAGTGCAGCAACGGGCGAGCAGTACTTC
CDR3 protein: CASAATGEQYF
clone size: .
J gene: TRBJ2-7
D gene: .
V gene: TRBV12-5

CDR3 DNA: TGTGCCTGGAGTGATAGCGGGGGCTACAATGAGCAGTTCTTC
CDR3 protein: CAWSDSGGYNEQFF
clone size: .
J gene: TRBJ2-1
D gene: TRBD2
V gene: TRBV30

CDR3 DNA: TGTGCCACCAGGACTCTAGCGCATGAGCAGTTCTTC
CDR3 protein: CATRTLAHEQFF
clone size: once
J gene: TRBJ2-1
D gene: .
V gene: TRBV15

CDR3 DNA: TGTGCCTGGAGGCTTAACTTGAACACTGAAGCTTTCTTT
CDR3 protein: CAWRLNLNTEAFF
clone size: .
J gene: TRBJ1-1
D gene: .
V gene: TRBV30

CDR3 DNA: TGTGCCAGCAGCGTCTTGACTAGCGGGAGTGCGGATACGCAGTATTTT
CDR3 protein: CASSVLTSGSADTQYF
clone size: .
J gene: TRBJ2-3
D gene: TRBD2
V gene: TRBV11-2

CDR3 DNA: TGCGCCAGCAGCCAAGATTTGGTAGCGGGGGAGACCCAGTACTTC
CDR3 protein: CASSQDLVAGETQYF
clone size: .
J gene: TRBJ2-5
D gene: TRBD2
V gene: TRBV4-1

CDR3 DNA: TGTGCCAGCAGCTTAGCGGGACTATCCACCGGGGAGCTGTTTTTT
CDR3 protein: CASSLAGLSTGELFF
clone size: .
J gene: TRBJ2-2
D gene: TRBD2
V gene: TRBV11-3

CDR3 DNA: TGTGCCAGCAGTCTAGCGGGAGCAGATGAGCAGTTCTTC
CDR3 protein: CASSLAGADEQFF
clone size: .
J gene: TRBJ2-1
D gene: TRBD2
V gene: TRBV2

CDR3 DNA: TGCGCCAGCAGCTTGGCCGGGACAGGGGTAGACGAGCAGTACTTC
CDR3 protein: CASSLAGTGVDEQYF
clone size: .
J gene: TRBJ2-7
D gene: TRBD1
V gene: TRBV5-1

CDR3 DNA: TGTGCCAGTAGTACCCGGACAGAAACTAATGAAAAACTGTTTTTT
CDR3 protein: CASSTRTETNEKLFF
clone size: .
J gene: TRBJ1-4
D gene: .
V gene: TRBV19

CDR3 DNA: TGTGCCAGTAGTCGACGACTAGCGGGAGTTGCAGATACGCAGTATTTT
CDR3 protein: CASSRRLAGVADTQYF
clone size: once
J gene: TRBJ2-3
D gene: TRBD2
V gene: TRBV19

CDR3 DNA: TGTGCCAGCAGCCAAATCTGGACAGAGAACACCGGGGAGCTGTTTTTT
CDR3 protein: CASSQIWTENTGELFF
clone size: .
J gene: TRBJ2-2
D gene: .
V gene: TRBV14

CDR3 DNA: TGCGCCAGCAGCTTGATGACGGGGTATCAGGACTACAATGAGCAGTTCTTC
CDR3 protein: CASSLMTGYQDYNEQFF
clone size: .
J gene: TRBJ2-1
D gene: .
V gene: TRBV5-1

CDR3 DNA: TGTGCCAGCTCACCACCGGGCGGGTCAGAGACCCAGTACTTC
CDR3 protein: CASSPPGGSETQYF
clone size: .
J gene: TRBJ2-5
D gene: .
V gene: TRBV18

CDR3 DNA: TGTGCCACCAGTGATCTCCTTATGTATGAGCAGTTCTTC
CDR3 protein: CATSDLLMYEQFF
clone size: .
J gene: TRBJ2-1
D gene: .
V gene: TRBV24-1

CDR3 DNA: TGTGCCAGCAGCATCGGACTAGCGGGAGAGTGGAATGAGCAGTTCTTC
CDR3 protein: CASSIGLAGEWNEQFF
clone size: .
J gene: TRBJ2-1
D gene: TRBD2
V gene: TRBV16

CDR3 DNA: TGTGCCAGCAGCTTAGCACGGAGGGAATACGAGCAGTACTTC
CDR3 protein: CASSLARREYEQYF
clone size: .
J gene: TRBJ2-7
D gene: .
V gene: TRBV7-2

CDR3 DNA: TGTGCCAGCAGCCCAGCGGTCCTCTCCGGGGAGCTGTTTTTT
CDR3 protein: CASSPAVLSGELFF
clone size: .
J gene: TRBJ2-2
D gene: .
V gene: TRBV3-1/TRBV3-2

CDR3 DNA: TGTGCCAGCAGCGTAGGGGGACAGGGTAACACCGGGGAGCTGTTTTTT
CDR3 protein: CASSVGGQGNTGELFF
clone size: .
J gene: TRBJ2-2
D gene: TRBD1
V gene: TRBV9

CDR3 DNA: TGTGCCAGCAGCTTAACCGCGGGTTTGGAGACCCAGTACTTC
CDR3 protein: CASSLTAGLETQYF
clone size: .
J gene: TRBJ2-5
D gene: .
V gene: TRBV7-3

CDR3 DNA: TGTGCCAGCAGTGAATCAGGCAGCGGGAATTCACCCCTCCACTTT
CDR3 protein: CASSESGSGNSPLHF
clone size: .
J gene: TRBJ1-6
D gene: .
V gene: TRBV2

CDR3 DNA: TGTGCCAGCAGCTCAGGGACAGGGGGCTTTACACCCCTCCACTTT
CDR3 protein: CASSSGTGGFTPLHF
clone size: few
J gene: TRBJ1-6
D gene: TRBD1
V gene: TRBV7-9

CDR3 DNA: TGTGCCAGCAGTTACTCCCCGGGGGATGAGCAGTTCTTC
CDR3 protein: CASSYSPGDEQFF
clone size: .
J gene: TRBJ2-1
D gene: .
V gene: TRBV6-5

CDR3 DNA: TGTGCCAGCAGCCAAGGGAGGAGCGGGGTCTACAATGAGCAGTTCTTC
CDR3 protein: CASSQGRSGVYNEQFF
clone size: .
J gene: TRBJ2-1
D gene: TRBD2
V gene: TRBV4-2

CDR3 DNA: TGTGCCATCAGTGAGCGGCAGGGGGACACTGAAGCTTTCTTT
CDR3 protein: CAISERQGDTEAFF
clone size: .
J gene: TRBJ1-1
D gene: TRBD1
V gene: TRBV10-3

CDR3 DNA: TGTGCCAGCAGCGCGTCTAGCGGGAGAGGTGATACGCAGTATTTT
CDR3 protein: CASSASSGRGDTQYF
clone size: .
J gene: TRBJ2-3
D gene: TRBD2
V gene: TRBV9

CDR3 DNA: TGTGCCAGCAGCTGGGACAGACTCTACGAGCAGTACTTC
CDR3 protein: CASSWDRLYEQYF
clone size: .
J gene: TRBJ2-7
D gene: TRBD1
V gene: TRBV5-5

CDR3 DNA: TGTGCCAGCAGTCCTACTACAGGGGGCCACGAGCAGTACTTC
CDR3 protein: CASSPTTGGHEQYF
clone size: .
J gene: TRBJ2-7
D gene: TRBD1
V gene: TRBV11-2

CDR3 DNA: TGCGCCAGCAGTAGCGGGAGTTTCCCAGATACGCAGTATTTT
CDR3 protein: CASSSGSFPDTQYF
clone size: .
J gene: TRBJ2-3
D gene: TRBD2
V gene: TRBV5-1